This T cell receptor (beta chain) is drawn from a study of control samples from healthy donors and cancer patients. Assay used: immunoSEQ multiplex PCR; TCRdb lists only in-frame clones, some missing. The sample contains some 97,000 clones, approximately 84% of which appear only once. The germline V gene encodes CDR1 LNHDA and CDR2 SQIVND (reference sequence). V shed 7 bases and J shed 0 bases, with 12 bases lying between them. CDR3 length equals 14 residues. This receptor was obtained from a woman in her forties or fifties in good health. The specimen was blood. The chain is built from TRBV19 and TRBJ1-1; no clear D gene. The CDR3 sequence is CASISGRLNTEAFF. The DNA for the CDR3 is TGTGCCAGTATCTCGGGCCGGTTGAACACTGAAGCTTTCTTT. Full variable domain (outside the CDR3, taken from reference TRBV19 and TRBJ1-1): DGGITQSPKYLFRKEGQNVTLSCEQNLNHDAMYWYRQDPGQGLRLIYYSQIVNDFQKGDIAEGYSVSREKKESFPLTVTSAQKNPTAFYLCASISGRLNTEAFFGQGTRLTVV.